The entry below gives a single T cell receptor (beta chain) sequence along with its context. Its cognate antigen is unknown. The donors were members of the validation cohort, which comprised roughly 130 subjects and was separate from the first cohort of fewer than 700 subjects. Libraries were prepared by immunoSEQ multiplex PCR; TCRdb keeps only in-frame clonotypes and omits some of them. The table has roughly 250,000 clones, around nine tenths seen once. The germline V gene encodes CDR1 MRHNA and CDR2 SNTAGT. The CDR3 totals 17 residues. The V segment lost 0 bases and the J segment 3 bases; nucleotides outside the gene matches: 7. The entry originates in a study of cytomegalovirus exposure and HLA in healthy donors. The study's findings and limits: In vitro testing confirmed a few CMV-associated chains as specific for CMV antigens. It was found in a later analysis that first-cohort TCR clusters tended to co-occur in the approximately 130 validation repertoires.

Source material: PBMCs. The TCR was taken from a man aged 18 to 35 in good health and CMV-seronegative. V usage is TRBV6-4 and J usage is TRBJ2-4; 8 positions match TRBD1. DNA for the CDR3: TGTGCCAGCAGTGACTCGGCCCCGGGACAGGACAAAAACATTCAGTACTTC. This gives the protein CASSDSAPGQDKNIQYF.